This T cell receptor (beta chain) stems from a study of T cell responses to AZD1222 COVID-19 vaccine. Points from the study as a whole: Just five to seven people given AZD1222 tested seropositive at baseline. Spike-wide coverage was observed for vaccine-associated CD4 TCRs, with dominant responses at 160-218 and 743-854.

The protocol was immunoSEQ multiplex PCR, while the TCRdb copy is restricted to in-frame clones and leaves out a portion. The table lists fewer than 200,000 clones, 80% to 95% of them singletons. Turning to this clone: No antigen is known for it.

V shed 5 bases and J 7 bases; nucleotides not matched to a gene: 5. CDR1 is MNHNY, CDR2 SVGAGI, per germline (reference sequence). The CDR3 totals 13 residues. The receptor comes from an adult in good health. This specimen consisted of peripheral blood, obtained on day 0 of AZD1222 vaccination. The genes are TRBV6-6 and TRBJ2-1; 7 nucleotides line up with TRBD1. The CDR3 nucleotides read TGTGCCAGCAGTACAGGGGAATTTAATGAGCAGTTCTTC. Translating it yields CASSTGEFNEQFF.